The source of this T cell receptor beta chain is a study of CD8+ T cells in alopecia areata. Study-wide results and limits: Sequence data from scalp samples additionally include resident alphabeta T cells of normal skin. Lesional tissue from the scalp (especially in alopecia totalis/universalis) showed higher clonality than normal scalp. Against the mouse data, patients shared TCRs less clearly, possibly for HLA reasons.

The CDR3 extends over 13 amino acids. Germline lookup yields CDR1 MNHEY and CDR2 SMNVEV (reference sequence). Between the trimmed V and J ends, which lost 9 bases and 1 base, there was a span of 9 bases. This clone came up a few times. Its target is not known. The sorting of PBMCs gave CD4+ and CD8+ T cells. RNA extraction was followed by reverse transcription into cDNA, which acted as the sequencing template. Libraries were prepared by immunoSEQ multiplex PCR; TCRdb keeps only in-frame clonotypes and omits some of them. The sample lists about 110,000 clones, roughly 60% occurring once. The specimen sequenced was CD8+ T cells sorted from blood. This receptor was obtained from a human donor in good health. The chain recombines TRBV27 with TRBJ2-2; no clear D gene. This chain's CDR3 is CASQPGNTGELFF. CDR3 sequence (DNA): TGTGCCAGTCAACCAGGGAACACCGGGGAGCTGTTTTTT.